A selection of T cell receptor beta chains follows, all from one sample in a study of cytomegalovirus exposure and HLA in healthy donors. Clones were sequenced by immunoSEQ multiplex PCR, and TCRdb holds only the in-frame ones, with some missing. The sample totals over 40,000 clones. Sequencing was carried out using PBMCs. These TCRs come from a middle-aged woman in good health and CMV-seronegative. CDR3s include the opening cysteine and the closing phenylalanine or tryptophan. The D gene is left open where the match is weak.

TRBV10-3	TRBJ2-7	-	13	CAISVGGVPEQYF	TGTGCCATCAGTGTCGGGGGAGTCCCCGAGCAGTACTTC
TRBV7-8	TRBJ1-2	-	12	CASSSQGYGYTF	TGTGCCAGCAGCTCGCAGGGGTATGGCTACACCTTC
TRBV5-1	TRBJ1-1	-	14	CASSPQGRGTEAFF	TGCGCCAGCAGCCCCCAGGGGCGTGGGACTGAAGCTTTCTTT
TRBV14	TRBJ1-1	-	14	CASSQDLGRTEAFF	TGTGCCAGCAGCCAAGATCTGGGGAGAACTGAAGCTTTCTTT
TRBV7-2	TRBJ2-1	-	17	CASSLNLQGSSYNEQFF	TGTGCCAGCAGCTTAAATCTTCAGGGGAGCTCCTACAATGAGCAGTTCTTC
TRBV5-6	TRBJ1-2	TRBD1	16	CASSFYDRGTNYGYTF	TGTGCCAGCAGCTTCTACGACAGGGGTACTAACTATGGCTACACCTTC
TRBV29-1	TRBJ2-1	-	14	CSVEDSSSYNEQFF	TGCAGCGTTGAAGATAGTAGCTCCTACAATGAGCAGTTCTTC
TRBV5-8	TRBJ2-7	-	15	CASSLVLEGPYEQYF	TGTGCCAGCAGCTTGGTACTAGAAGGTCCCTACGAGCAGTACTTC
TRBV7-2	TRBJ2-7	-	13	CASSLANNYEQYF	TGTGCCAGCAGCTTAGCTAACAACTACGAGCAGTACTTC
TRBV30	TRBJ1-2	-	13	CAWSSTRGGGYTF	TGTGCCTGGAGTTCTACAAGAGGGGGAGGCTACACCTTC